The entry below gives a single T cell receptor (beta chain) sequence along with its context. The sample originates from a study of blood T cell repertoires in COVID-19. In the study overall: Spain, Italy and the United States supplied samples that represented acute and convalescent COVID-19.

With V trimmed by 0 bases and J by 4 bases, 7 bases remained unmatched. CDR1 is LNHDA and CDR2 is SQIVND in the germline V gene (reference sequence). The CDR3 loop spans 16 amino acids. This table comes from immunoSEQ multiplex PCR, and its TCRdb copy is limited to in-frame clones, with some not included. This sample has about 240,000 clones, with around 90% found just once. The V gene is TRBV19, the J gene TRBJ2-3; the match to TRBD2 covers 7 bases. The TCR was taken from a woman younger than 45 with acute or convalescent COVID-19. Sequenced sample: peripheral blood. CDR3 DNA sequence: TGTGCCAGTAGTATAGAGGTGGGGAGGGTGTCAGATACGCAGTATTTT. Translation: CASSIEVGRVSDTQYF.